These T cell receptor beta chains were read from a single sample in a study of OX40 agonist ivuxolimab in advanced cancers. The data were produced by immunoSEQ multiplex PCR, yet TCRdb's version contains in-frame clones alone and is incomplete. Here the sample spans about 59,000 clones, almost 95% being singletons. The sequencing here drew on CD4+ or CD8+ T cells sorted from blood, taken in a trial of the OX40 agonist ivuxolimab. These TCRs come from an adult with an advanced solid tumor such as melanoma, head and neck, liver or kidney cancer. CDR3s include the opening cysteine and the closing phenylalanine or tryptophan. Each record gives: V gene, D gene, clone size, J gene, CDR3 DNA, CDR3 protein. The D gene is left open where the match is weak. Where a row states a size, it is once, few, many or the class of an expanded clone; other rows omit it.

V: TRBV7-3
D: .
size: .
J: TRBJ2-3
DNA: TGTGCCAGCAGCTTCTTGGGGGATACGCAGTATTTT
CDR3: CASSFLGDTQYF

V: TRBV13
D: TRBD2
size: .
J: TRBJ2-3
DNA: TGTGCCAGCATCCACGGGACTAGCGCTACGCAGTATTTT
CDR3: CASIHGTSATQYF

V: TRBV28
D: .
size: .
J: TRBJ2-7
DNA: TGTGCCAGCAGTTGGGACATTCGCTCCTACGAGCAGTACTTC
CDR3: CASSWDIRSYEQYF

V: TRBV9
D: .
size: .
J: TRBJ1-5
DNA: TGTGCCAGCAGCGTTGGCAGCAATCAGCCCCAGCATTTT
CDR3: CASSVGSNQPQHF

V: TRBV5-6
D: .
size: .
J: TRBJ1-6
DNA: TGTGCCAGCAGCATCCTCAGAGGTTCCTATAATTCACCCCTCCACTTT
CDR3: CASSILRGSYNSPLHF

V: TRBV7-9
D: .
size: .
J: TRBJ2-1
DNA: TGTGCCAGCAGCTACGAGGTCGTCGATGAGCAGTTCTTC
CDR3: CASSYEVVDEQFF

V: TRBV11-1
D: .
size: .
J: TRBJ2-7
DNA: TGTGCCAGCAGAGAGCAGGGGAACCACGAGCAGTACTTC
CDR3: CASREQGNHEQYF

V: TRBV19
D: .
size: .
J: TRBJ2-1
DNA: TGTGCCAGTAGTATAACCCTAGCAAATGAGCAGTTCTTC
CDR3: CASSITLANEQFF

V: TRBV2
D: TRBD2
size: .
J: TRBJ2-5
DNA: TGTGCCAGCAGTGCTACTAGCGGGAGGGCCTGGGAGACCCAGTACTTC
CDR3: CASSATSGRAWETQYF

V: TRBV9
D: TRBD2
size: .
J: TRBJ2-1
DNA: TGTGCCAGCAGCGCTAGCGGGAGTAGTGACAATGAGCAGTTCTTC
CDR3: CASSASGSSDNEQFF

V: TRBV21-1
D: .
size: .
J: TRBJ1-1
DNA: TGTGCCAACAACTCCCCCGAGGTCGCTTTCTTT
CDR3: CANNSPEVAFF

V: TRBV9
D: TRBD1
size: .
J: TRBJ1-2
DNA: TGTGCCAGCAGCGCCGGGACAGGGGGCCACTATGGCTACACCTTC
CDR3: CASSAGTGGHYGYTF

V: TRBV27
D: .
size: .
J: TRBJ2-7
DNA: TGTGCCAGCAGTTTATCGCTAGCCAGCCCCTACGAGCAGTACTTC
CDR3: CASSLSLASPYEQYF

V: TRBV18
D: .
size: once
J: TRBJ2-1
DNA: TGTGCCAGCTCCGCCCTCGGGGGTTTCTCCTACAATGAGCAGTTCTTC
CDR3: CASSALGGFSYNEQFF

V: TRBV4-1
D: TRBD1
size: once
J: TRBJ1-2
DNA: TGCGCCAGCAGCCCGACAGGGTTTGGCTACACCTTC
CDR3: CASSPTGFGYTF

V: TRBV28
D: TRBD2
size: .
J: TRBJ2-5
DNA: TGTGCCAGCAGTTTAACCGGACTAGCGGGAGTAAGTGAGACCCAGTACTTC
CDR3: CASSLTGLAGVSETQYF

V: TRBV6-1
D: .
size: .
J: TRBJ2-5
DNA: TGTGCCAGCAGTGACCTAAGGGTTCCTCCCAACCAAGAGACCCAGTACTTC
CDR3: CASSDLRVPPNQETQYF

V: TRBV27
D: .
size: once
J: TRBJ1-1
DNA: TGTGCCAGCAGTTTTCTCATGAACACTGAAGCTTTCTTT
CDR3: CASSFLMNTEAFF

V: TRBV7-9
D: .
size: .
J: TRBJ2-7
DNA: TGTGCCAGCGGAGGACAGCCTTACGAGCAGTACTTC
CDR3: CASGGQPYEQYF

V: TRBV9
D: .
size: .
J: TRBJ2-7
DNA: TGTGCCAGCAGCGCCCTGGGACTTCCCAACCCACACGAGCAGTACTTC
CDR3: CASSALGLPNPHEQYF

V: TRBV19
D: TRBD2
size: .
J: TRBJ2-2
DNA: TGTGCCAGTAGCTCTCCGGGACAGGTTCGACTAGCGGGAGGGTTAGGGGAGCTGTTTTTT
CDR3: CASSSPGQVRLAGGLGELFF

V: TRBV7-9
D: .
size: .
J: TRBJ2-7
DNA: TGTGCCAGCAGCTTAACTGGAGGGGCATACGAGCAGTACTTC
CDR3: CASSLTGGAYEQYF